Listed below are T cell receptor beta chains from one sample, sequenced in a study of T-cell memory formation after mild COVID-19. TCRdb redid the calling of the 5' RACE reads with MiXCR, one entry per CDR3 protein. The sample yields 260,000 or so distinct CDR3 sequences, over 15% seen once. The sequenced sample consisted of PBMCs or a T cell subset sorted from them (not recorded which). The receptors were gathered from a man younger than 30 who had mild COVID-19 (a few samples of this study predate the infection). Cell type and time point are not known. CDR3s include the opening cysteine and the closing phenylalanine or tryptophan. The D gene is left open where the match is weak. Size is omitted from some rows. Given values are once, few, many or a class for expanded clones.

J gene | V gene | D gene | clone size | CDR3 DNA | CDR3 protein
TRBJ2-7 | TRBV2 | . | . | TGTGCCAGCAGTGATAGGGGGGGCCCCTCCTACGAGCAGTACTTC | CASSDRGGPSYEQYF
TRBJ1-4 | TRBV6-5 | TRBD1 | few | TGTGCCAGCGGGGCCCACAGGGACAGCGGTGAAAAACTGTTTTTT | CASGAHRDSGEKLFF
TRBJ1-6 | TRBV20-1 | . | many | TGCAGTGCGGATACGGGGACGGGTATTATGAATTCACCCCTCCACTTT | CSADTGTGIMNSPLHF
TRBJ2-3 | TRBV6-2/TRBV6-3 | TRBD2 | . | TGTGCCACCACGGGAGGCGGGGCCGAAGATACGCAGTATTTT | CATTGGGAEDTQYF
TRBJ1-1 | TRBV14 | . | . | TGTGCCAGCAGCCCCTTGGACGGCCTCACTGAAGCTTTCTTT | CASSPLDGLTEAFF
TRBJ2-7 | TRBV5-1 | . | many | TGCGCCAGCAGCGTTACTGAAACCTACGAGCAGTACTTC | CASSVTETYEQYF
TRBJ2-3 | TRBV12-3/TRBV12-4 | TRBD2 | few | TGTGCCAGCAGTTTACTTAGCGGGGGAGGAGCGGATACGCAGTATTTT | CASSLLSGGGADTQYF
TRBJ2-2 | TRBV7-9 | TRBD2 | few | TGTGCCACGAGCGGGGGGTTGAACACCGGGGAGCTGTTTTTT | CATSGGLNTGELFF
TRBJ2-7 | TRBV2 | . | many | TGTGCCACTACCCTGACTGACTCCTACGAGCAGTACTTC | CATTLTDSYEQYF
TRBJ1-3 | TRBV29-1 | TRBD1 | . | TGCAGCGCCGGACAGGGGACGTACGGAAACACCATATATTTT | CSAGQGTYGNTIYF
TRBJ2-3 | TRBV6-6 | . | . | TGTGCCAGCAGTTCCAGGGCCCCAGATACGCAGTATTTT | CASSSRAPDTQYF
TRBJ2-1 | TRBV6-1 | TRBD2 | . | TGTGCCAGCAGTGAACTCCTTCGGGGACTAGCGGCCTACAATGAGCAGTTCTTC | CASSELLRGLAAYNEQFF
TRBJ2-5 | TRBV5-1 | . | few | TGCGCCAGCAGCCAAGCAGGGCTGAGGGAGACCCAGTACTTC | CASSQAGLRETQYF
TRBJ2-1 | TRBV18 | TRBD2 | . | TGTGCCAGCTCACCAGAGGCTAGCGGGAACTACAATGAGCAGTTCTTC | CASSPEASGNYNEQFF
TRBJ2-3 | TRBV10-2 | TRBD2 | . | TGCGCCAGCATGGGGTGGACTAGCGGCACCACAGATACGCAGTATTTT | CASMGWTSGTTDTQYF
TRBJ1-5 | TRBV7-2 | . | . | TGTGCCAGCAGCTCAACTCCAGGTCAGCCCCAGCATTTT | CASSSTPGQPQHF
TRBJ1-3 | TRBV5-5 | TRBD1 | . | TGTGCCAGCAGCCCAAGGACAGGGCCTGGAAACACCATATATTTT | CASSPRTGPGNTIYF
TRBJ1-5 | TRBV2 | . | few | TGTGCCAGCAGTTGGACTAGCAATCAGCCCCAGCATTTT | CASSWTSNQPQHF
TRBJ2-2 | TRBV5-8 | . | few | TGTGCCAGCAGCCCCGGGCCGACGTTCACCGGGGAGCTGTTTTTT | CASSPGPTFTGELFF
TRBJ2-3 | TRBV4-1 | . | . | TGCGCCAGCAGCCAAGCGGGAGTAGATACGCAGTATTTT | CASSQAGVDTQYF
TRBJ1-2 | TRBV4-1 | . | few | TGCGCCAGCAGCCAAGATGGGGTTTATGGCTACACCTTC | CASSQDGVYGYTF
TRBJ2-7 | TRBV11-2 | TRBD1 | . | TGTGCCAGCAGATTGGGACAGGGGATGTACGAGCAGTACTTC | CASRLGQGMYEQYF
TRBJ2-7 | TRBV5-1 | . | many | TGCGCCAGCAGCCAAAGTGGCCCCTACGAGCAGTACTTC | CASSQSGPYEQYF
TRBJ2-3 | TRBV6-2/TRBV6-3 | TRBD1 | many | TGTGCCAGCAGTTCACGGACAGGCAAAGGCACAGATACGCAGTATTTT | CASSSRTGKGTDTQYF
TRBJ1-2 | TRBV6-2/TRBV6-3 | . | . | TGTGCCAGCAGTCCCCGGACGGCAGGAGCTAACTATGGCTACACCTTC | CASSPRTAGANYGYTF
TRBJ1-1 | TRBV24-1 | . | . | TGTGCCACCAGTGATTTTCAGGGGGAAGCTTTCTTT | CATSDFQGEAFF
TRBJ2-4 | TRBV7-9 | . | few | TGTGCCAGCAGCCTTATGTTAGCCAAAAACATTCAGTACTTC | CASSLMLAKNIQYF
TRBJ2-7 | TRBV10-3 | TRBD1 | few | TGTGCCATCAGTCCCAACCTACCAAGGGACAGGAGAAATGAGCAGTACTTC | CAISPNLPRDRRNEQYF
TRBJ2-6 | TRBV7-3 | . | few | TGTGCCAGCAGCTTAATGCCCGGGGCTGGGGCCAACGTCCTGACTTTC | CASSLMPGAGANVLTF
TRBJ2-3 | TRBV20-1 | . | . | TGCAGTGCTACGTTGGACCGCCACCCGGCAGATACGCAGTATTTT | CSATLDRHPADTQYF
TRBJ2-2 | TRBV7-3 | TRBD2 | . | TGTGCCAGCGGATCTAGCGGGGGGGCATCCGGGGAGCTGTTTTTT | CASGSSGGASGELFF
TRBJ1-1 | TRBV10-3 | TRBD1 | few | TGTGCCACGACAGGGGGTATCACTGAAGCTTTCTTT | CATTGGITEAFF
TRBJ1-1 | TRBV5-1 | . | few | TGCGCCAGCAGCCCTATAGAGGTGAGGACTGAAGCTTTCTTT | CASSPIEVRTEAFF
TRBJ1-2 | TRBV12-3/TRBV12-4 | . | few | TGTGCCAGCAGTTATGACTATGGCTACACCTTC | CASSYDYGYTF
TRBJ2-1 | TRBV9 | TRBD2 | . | TGTGCCAGCGGAAGCGGGGGGGATTACAATGAGCAGTTCTTC | CASGSGGDYNEQFF
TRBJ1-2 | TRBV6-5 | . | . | TGTGCCAGCAGTTACAGCCTGAAGTATGGCTACACCTTC | CASSYSLKYGYTF
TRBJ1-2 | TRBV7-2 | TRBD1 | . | TGTGCCAGCAGCTTAGCCTCTATGACAGGGGGCTGGCATGGCTACACCTTC | CASSLASMTGGWHGYTF
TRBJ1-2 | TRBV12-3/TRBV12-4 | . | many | TGTGCCAGCACCATTACACAGGGCCTGGGCTACACCTTC | CASTITQGLGYTF
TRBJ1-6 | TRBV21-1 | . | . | TGTGCCAGCAGCAAAGATCCCGACAGGGGTCACATCTATAATTCACCCCTCCACTTT | CASSKDPDRGHIYNSPLHF
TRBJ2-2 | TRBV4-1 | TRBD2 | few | TGCGCCAGCAGCCAAGGTCCAGCGGGGGGGCCCACCGGGGAGCTGTTTTTT | CASSQGPAGGPTGELFF
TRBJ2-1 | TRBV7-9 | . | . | TGTGCCAGCAGCTTAGTGCTTGTGGGGGGGCTGTCCTACAATGAGCAGTTCTTC | CASSLVLVGGLSYNEQFF